These T cell receptor beta chains were read from a single sample in a study of cytomegalovirus exposure and HLA in healthy donors. TCRdb's table, derived via immunoSEQ multiplex PCR, lists solely in-frame clones and lacks some. The sample includes 85,000 to 130,000 clones, about 9.5% of them seen just once. Sequenced: PBMCs. The receptors were sampled from a man in his forties or fifties in good health and CMV-seropositive. CDR3s include the opening cysteine and the closing phenylalanine or tryptophan. D genes are given only for firm matches. Some rows mark clone size as missing; the rest say once, few, many or name a class of expanded clone.

d_call	clone_size	v_call	j_call	cdr3_aa	cdr3_nt
-	-	TRBV21-1	TRBJ1-5	CASGRQFNQPQHF	TGTGCCAGCGGACGACAGTTCAATCAGCCCCAGCATTTT
TRBD1	-	TRBV28	TRBJ1-3	CASSLFGQGFSGNTIYF	TGTGCCAGCAGTTTGTTCGGACAGGGCTTCTCTGGAAACACCATATATTTT
TRBD2	-	TRBV28	TRBJ2-7	CASSLGLAGGQWGSKFYEQYF	TGTGCCAGCAGCCTGGGGCTAGCGGGAGGGCAATGGGGTTCTAAGTTCTACGAGCAGTACTTC
-	-	TRBV9	TRBJ1-5	CASSPGWGGVNQPQHF	TGTGCCAGCAGCCCTGGGTGGGGAGGGGTCAATCAGCCCCAGCATTTT
TRBD1	few	TRBV5-5	TRBJ2-7	CASSLGGGSTYEQYF	TGTGCCAGCAGCTTGGGAGGGGGCTCGACCTACGAGCAGTACTTC
-	-	TRBV19	TRBJ1-2	CASSLRVEWNYGYTF	TGTGCCAGTAGCCTCCGGGTGGAATGGAACTATGGCTACACCTTC
-	few	TRBV4-3	TRBJ1-1	CASSQEMEGTEAFF	TGCGCCAGCAGCCAAGAGATGGAGGGCACTGAAGCTTTCTTT
-	-	TRBV6-1	TRBJ2-1	CASSGTRRGEQFF	TGTGCCAGCTCCGGGACAAGGAGAGGTGAGCAGTTCTTC
-	-	TRBV6-4	TRBJ2-1	CASSESSEVNEQFF	TGTGCCAGCAGTGAGTCTAGCGAAGTCAATGAGCAGTTCTTC
TRBD2	few	TRBV10-3	TRBJ2-5	CAISGGRYQETQYF	TGTGCCATCTCGGGAGGGAGGTACCAAGAGACCCAGTACTTC
-	-	TRBV2	TRBJ2-7	CASRQVRYEQYF	TGTGCCAGCAGACAGGTCCGTTACGAGCAGTACTTC
-	few	TRBV5-4	TRBJ2-3	CASRATEDTQYF	TGTGCCAGCAGAGCGACAGAAGATACGCAGTATTTT
-	few	TRBV5-6	TRBJ2-4	CASSLISGNIQYF	TGTGCCAGCAGCTTGATTTCAGGAAACATTCAGTACTTC
TRBD1	-	TRBV5-8	TRBJ2-7	CASTQWGQSYEQYF	TGTGCCAGCACCCAGTGGGGACAGTCCTACGAGCAGTACTTC
TRBD2	-	TRBV7-3	TRBJ2-7	CASSLGRESIHEQYF	TGTGCCAGCAGCTTAGGGCGGGAGAGCATCCACGAGCAGTACTTC
TRBD1	once	TRBV5-6	TRBJ1-1	CASSNGQGWNTEAFF	TGTGCCAGCAGCAACGGACAGGGTTGGAACACTGAAGCTTTCTTT
TRBD1	-	TRBV2	TRBJ1-2	CASSQPGQGKGYTF	TGTGCCAGCAGTCAACCGGGACAGGGGAAGGGCTACACCTTC
TRBD1	-	TRBV28	TRBJ1-5	CASRSGTGGYQPQHF	TGTGCCAGCAGATCCGGGACAGGGGGCTATCAGCCCCAGCATTTT
-	few	TRBV19	TRBJ2-1	CASSFRRAKNNEQFF	TGTGCCAGTAGTTTCAGGAGGGCTAAGAACAATGAGCAGTTCTTC
-	few	TRBV7-9	TRBJ2-2	CASSPRGASGELFF	TGTGCCAGCAGCCCACGGGGGGCGAGCGGGGAGCTGTTTTTT
-	few	TRBV6-5	TRBJ2-7	CASSDTYEQYF	TGTGCCAGCAGTGATACCTACGAGCAGTACTTC
TRBD2	few	TRBV27	TRBJ2-7	CASAYQLSGTSGSYEQYF	TGTGCCAGCGCTTACCAGCTCTCCGGGACTAGCGGGTCCTACGAGCAGTACTTC
TRBD2	-	TRBV10-3	TRBJ2-5	CAIRASGRAAQETQYF	TGTGCCATCAGGGCTAGCGGGAGGGCCGCGCAAGAGACCCAGTACTTC
-	many	TRBV5-1	TRBJ1-4	CASSPDSRNQKLFF	TGCGCCAGCAGCCCGGACAGCCGGAATCAAAAACTGTTTTTT
TRBD2	few	TRBV27	TRBJ2-1	CASSSRGLAGENEQFF	TGTGCCAGCAGTAGCCGGGGACTAGCGGGAGAAAATGAGCAGTTCTTC
TRBD1	few	TRBV5-6	TRBJ2-7	CASSPGTGGYEQYF	TGTGCCAGCAGCCCCGGGACAGGGGGATACGAGCAGTACTTC
-	-	TRBV27	TRBJ2-7	CASSLTPRYEQYF	TGTGCCAGCAGCCTCACCCCTCGCTACGAGCAGTACTTC
-	-	TRBV5-5	TRBJ2-2	CASDRNTGELFF	TGTGCCAGCGACAGGAACACCGGGGAGCTGTTTTTT
TRBD2	few	TRBV2	TRBJ2-2	CASTPTSGFTGELFF	TGTGCCAGCACCCCGACTAGCGGGTTCACCGGGGAGCTGTTTTTT
-	-	TRBV6-5	TRBJ2-7	CASTAGGAYEQYF	TGTGCGAGCACGGCCGGCGGGGCATACGAGCAGTACTTC
-	-	TRBV11-3	TRBJ2-7	CASSLVRELSYEQYF	TGTGCCAGCAGCTTAGTCCGGGAGCTTTCCTACGAGCAGTACTTC
TRBD1	-	TRBV5-1	TRBJ2-1	CASSPDREQFF	TGCGCCAGCAGCCCGGACAGGGAGCAGTTCTTC
-	few	TRBV5-1	TRBJ1-2	CASSLEMGARDGYTF	TGCGCCAGCAGCTTGGAAATGGGGGCGAGGGATGGCTACACCTTC
-	-	TRBV9	TRBJ2-1	CASSRQGGPYNEQFF	TGTGCCAGCAGCCGCCAAGGAGGGCCCTACAATGAGCAGTTCTTC